This note documents a single T cell receptor (beta chain) sequence. No antigen is known for it. It was with 60 Vbeta and 13 Jbeta primers that the PCR ran. Using immunoSEQ multiplex PCR, the repertoire was profiled, and TCRdb retains in-frame clones only, with some absent. The top ten hold under 2% of the sample, which has around 190,000 clones, roughly 79% seen once. Trimming shortened V by 3 bases and J by 5 bases, and 17 bases separated the two germline ends. Germline assignment: CDR1 SEHNR and CDR2 FQNEAQ (reference sequence). The CDR3 sequence is 16 residues long. This record belongs to a study of cytomegalovirus exposure and HLA in healthy donors. Regarding the study as a whole: Association with HLA alleles at 0.05 false discovery rate was found for about 17,000 TCR beta sequences in a later analysis.

The chain combines TRBV7-9 with TRBJ2-1; D may be TRBD2 (5 bases). The TCR was taken from a young man in good health and CMV-seronegative. The specimen sequenced was PBMCs. The CDR3 reads CASSLLPGTPDNEQFF. DNA for the CDR3: TGTGCCAGCAGCTTGCTACCGGGAACTCCTGACAATGAGCAGTTCTTC.